The 5 T cell receptor beta chains presented below share a single source sample, sequenced in a study of blood T cell repertoires in COVID-19. Libraries were prepared by immunoSEQ multiplex PCR; TCRdb keeps only in-frame clonotypes and omits some of them. This sample has about 190,000 clones, with roughly 83% found just once. Sample: PBMCs or T cells enriched from blood (not recorded which). The receptor set was obtained from a young woman who had recovered from COVID-19.

The genes are TRBV6-2 or TRBV6-3 and TRBJ2-7, with a tentative D call TRBD2 (6 bases). Germline CDR1 MNHEY, CDR2 SVGEGT. V lost 4 bases, J lost 0 bases, and 22 bases lay in between. This CDR3 spans 18 amino acids. This CDR3 is CASSSVPGRRGSSYEQYF. CDR3 nucleotides: TGTGCCAGCAGTTCCGTCCCGGGACGACGGGGGAGCTCCTACGAGCAGTACTTC.

This clone showed up just a few times. The chain employs TRBV12-5 and TRBJ1-1; 7 bases are a match to TRBD1. After removal of 2 bases from V and 7 bases from J, the junction contained 10 bases not matched to a gene. Germline values: CDR1 LGHNT, CDR2 FRNRAP. This CDR3 has 15 residues. CDR3 region: CASGLIGGGVGEAFF. The CDR3 bases are TGTGCTAGTGGTTTGATTGGAGGGGGCGTTGGTGAAGCTTTCTTT.

The V gene is TRBV28, the J gene TRBJ1-6, with a tentative D call TRBD1 (5 bases). V dropped 5 bases and J dropped 10 bases, with 18 bases sitting between them. In germline, CDR1 is MDHEN, CDR2 SYDVKM. The CDR3 is made up of 15 amino acids. This CDR3 is CASSPNVGRDSPLHF. The CDR3 nucleotides are TGTGCCAGCAGTCCGAATGTTGGGAGGGACTCACCCCTCCACTTT.

The rearrangement joins TRBV5-1 to TRBJ1-4, with unresolved D. Germline CDR1 SGHRS, CDR2 YFSETQ. The V end lost 0 bases, the J end lost 10 bases, and 13 bases lay between the germline ends. This CDR3 comprises 14 residues. The CDR3 DNA reads as TGCGCCAGCAGCTTGGGGTCCGGGGATGGAAAACTGTTTTTT. Its protein product is CASSLGSGDGKLFF.

The chain has TRBV9 and TRBJ2-1, with 11 bases lining up with TRBD1. Germline lookup yields CDR1 SGDLS and CDR2 YYNGEE. With V trimmed by 2 bases and J by 6 bases, 16 bases remained unmatched. The CDR3 has 19 amino acids. DNA for the CDR3: TGTGCCAGCAGCGTCCGGGGGACAGGGGGTTTTGTTCTAGGCAATGAGCAGTTCTTC. Translating gives CASSVRGTGGFVLGNEQFF.